The entry that follows covers one T cell receptor beta chain sequence. Antigen: not known. The source of the sample is a study of OX40 agonist ivuxolimab in advanced cancers. Study-level information: Dose-escalation patients had hepatocellular carcinoma, melanoma, renal cell or head and neck cancer.

The CDR3 covers 15 residues. Germline V gene sequence: CDR1 SEHNR, CDR2 FQNEAQ (reference sequence). V shed 5 bases and J 6 bases; nucleotides not matched to a gene: 11. The repertoire was sequenced with immunoSEQ multiplex PCR; TCRdb's copy has only in-frame clones and lacks some. In the table there are roughly 67,000 clones, about 88% of which are singletons. Study-level findings and limits: There was clonal expansion of CD4+ and CD8+ blood T cells by week 6 at 0.1 to 3.0 mg/kg. CD8+ T cells averaged more expanded clones than CD4+.

Researchers took blood at baseline, on cycle 4 day 1, and on cycle 7 day 1. The sample in question was CD4+ or CD8+ T cells sorted from blood, obtained in a trial of the OX40 agonist ivuxolimab. The origin of this receptor is an adult with an advanced solid tumor such as melanoma, head and neck, liver or kidney cancer. V and J are TRBV7-9 and TRBJ2-7; 9 nucleotides line up with TRBD2. CDR3 nucleotides: TGTGCCAGCAGCAAAATTAGCGGGAGCATGTCCGAGCAGTACTTC. This gives the protein CASSKISGSMSEQYF.